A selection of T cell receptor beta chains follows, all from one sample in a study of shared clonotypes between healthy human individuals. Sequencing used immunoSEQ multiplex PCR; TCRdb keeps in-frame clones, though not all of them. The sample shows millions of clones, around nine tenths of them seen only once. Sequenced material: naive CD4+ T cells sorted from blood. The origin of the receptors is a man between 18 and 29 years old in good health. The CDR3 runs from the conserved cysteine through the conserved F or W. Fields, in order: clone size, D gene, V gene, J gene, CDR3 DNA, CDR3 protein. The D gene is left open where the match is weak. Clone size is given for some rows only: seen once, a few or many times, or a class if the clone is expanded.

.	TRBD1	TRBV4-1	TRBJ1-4	TGCGCCAGCAGCCTTCAGGGGGCTACTAATGAAAAACTGTTTTTT	CASSLQGATNEKLFF
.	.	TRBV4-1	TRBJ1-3	TGCGCCAGCAGCCAAGGGGGGGTCAGGCGCTCAGGAAACACCATATATTTT	CASSQGGVRRSGNTIYF
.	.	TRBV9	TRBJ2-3	TGTGCCAGCAGCCCCCGGGGCACAGATACGCAGTATTTT	CASSPRGTDTQYF
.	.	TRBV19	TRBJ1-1	TGTGCCAGTAGTATGGGGAATCTGAACACTGAAGCTTTCTTT	CASSMGNLNTEAFF
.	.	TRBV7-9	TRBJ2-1	TGTGCCAGCAGCTTAAGCGCAAGCTCCTACAATGAGCAGTTCTTC	CASSLSASSYNEQFF
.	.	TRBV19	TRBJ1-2	TGTGCCAGTAGTGTCAGGAAAGCTAACTATGGCTACACCTTC	CASSVRKANYGYTF
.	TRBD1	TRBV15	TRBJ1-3	TGTGCCACCAGCAGATCCTGGACAGGAGGAAACACCATATATTTT	CATSRSWTGGNTIYF
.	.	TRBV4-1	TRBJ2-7	TGCGCCAGCAGCCAAGATGCAGGGAGTGGCCCTCGCGAGCAGTACTTC	CASSQDAGSGPREQYF
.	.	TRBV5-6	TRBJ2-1	TGTGCCAGCAGCTTCGCAGGGGGGTCCAATGAGCAGTTCTTC	CASSFAGGSNEQFF
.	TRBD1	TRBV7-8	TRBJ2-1	TGTGCCAGCAGCCCCGGACAGGGGATCGATGAGCAGTTCTTC	CASSPGQGIDEQFF
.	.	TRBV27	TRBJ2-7	TGTGCCAGCAGTTTCCTCGCGGGACCCCTCGAGCAGTACTTC	CASSFLAGPLEQYF
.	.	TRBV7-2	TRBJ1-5	TGTGCCAGCAGCCGGATAGTGGGGGATCAGCCCCAGCATTTT	CASSRIVGDQPQHF
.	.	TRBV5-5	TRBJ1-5	TGTGCCAGCAGCTTGACAGAAATCAATCAGCCCCAGCATTTT	CASSLTEINQPQHF
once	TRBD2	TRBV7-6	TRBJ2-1	TGTGCCAGCAGCCCCGCTCCCCAGCGGGGGAACAATGAGCAGTTCTTC	CASSPAPQRGNNEQFF
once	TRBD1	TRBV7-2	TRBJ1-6	TGTGCCAGCAGCTTATACAGGGGGGACAATTCACCCCTCCACTTT	CASSLYRGDNSPLHF
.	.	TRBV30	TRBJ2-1	TGTGCCTGGAGTTCAGGCCTGGGGCCTTACAATGAGCAGTTCTTC	CAWSSGLGPYNEQFF
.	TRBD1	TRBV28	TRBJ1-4	TGTGCCAGCAGTTCGGGACAGGGAGGGGAAAAACTGTTTTTT	CASSSGQGGEKLFF
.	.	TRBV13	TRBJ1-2	TGTGCCAGCAGCTTAGCCCTTCGCGGCCCTAGGGGCTACACCTTC	CASSLALRGPRGYTF
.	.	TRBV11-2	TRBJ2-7	TGTGCCAGCAGCTTAGAGATACAGGGCTACGAGCAGTACTTC	CASSLEIQGYEQYF
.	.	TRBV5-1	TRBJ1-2	TGCGCCAGCAGCTTGGTGGGGAACTGGTATGGCTACACCTTC	CASSLVGNWYGYTF
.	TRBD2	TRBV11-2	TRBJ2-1	TGTGCCAGCAGCAGGACTAGTTATGAGCAGTTCTTC	CASSRTSYEQFF
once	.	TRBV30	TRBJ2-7	TGTGCCTGGAGTAAGTCTGGCACTAAAATTGAGCAGTACTTC	CAWSKSGTKIEQYF
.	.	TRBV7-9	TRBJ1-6	TGTGCCAGCAGCCGCGAAAATAATTCACCCCTCCACTTT	CASSRENNSPLHF
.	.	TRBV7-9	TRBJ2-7	TGTGCCAGCAGTGGGGGCTCCTACGAGCAGTACTTC	CASSGGSYEQYF